This TCR beta chain was captured by sequencing in a study of T-cell reconstitution after alpha-beta-depleted transplantation in children. Unique molecular identifiers featured in how the TCRbeta library was prepared. TCRdb fed the PCR reads into MiXCR, producing one record per CDR3 protein. In the table there are approximately 400,000 distinct CDR3 sequences, approximately 11% of which are singletons. V lost 6 bases to trimming and J lost 2 bases, with 12 bases between them. CDR1 is SGHTA and CDR2 is FQGNSA in the germline V gene. This CDR3 is built from 14 residues. This clonotype was recorded a few times.

Material: PBMCs from the stem cell graft donor, obtained from the stem cell graft. This chain connects TRBV7-2 to TRBJ2-3; D call uncertain. This TCR came from a human donor who donated a stem cell graft to a child with acute myeloid leukemia. The CDR3 nucleotides read TGTGCCAGCAGGCGGCCCGCTCACACAGATACGCAGTATTTT. Encoded protein: CASRRPAHTDTQYF.